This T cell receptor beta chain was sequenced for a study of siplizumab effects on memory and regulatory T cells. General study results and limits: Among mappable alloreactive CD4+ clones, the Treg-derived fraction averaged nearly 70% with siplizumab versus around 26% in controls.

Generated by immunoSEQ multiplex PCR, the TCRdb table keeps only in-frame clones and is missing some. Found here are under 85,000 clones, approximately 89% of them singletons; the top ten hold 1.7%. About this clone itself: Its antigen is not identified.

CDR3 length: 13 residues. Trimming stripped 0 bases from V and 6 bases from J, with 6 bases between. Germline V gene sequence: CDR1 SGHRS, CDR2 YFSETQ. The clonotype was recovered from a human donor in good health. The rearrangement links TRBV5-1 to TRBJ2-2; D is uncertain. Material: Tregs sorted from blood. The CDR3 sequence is CASSLVVAGELFF. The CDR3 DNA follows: TGCGCCAGCAGCTTGGTGGTTGCCGGGGAGCTGTTTTTT. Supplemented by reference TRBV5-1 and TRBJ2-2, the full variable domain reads KAGVTQTPRYLIKTRGQQVTLSCSPISGHRSVSWYQQTPGQGLQFLFEYFSETQRNKGNFPGRFSGRQFSNSRSEMNVSTLELGDSALYLCASSLVVAGELFFGEGSRLTVL.